Sequencing of this T cell receptor (beta chain) was carried out in a study of blood T cells in healthy people across ages. The authors ran a second PCR of about 7 to 11 cycles using a sample-barcoded 5' primer and a J-beta primer mix. One entry per CDR3 protein, called by TCRdb with MiXCR from the 5' RACE reads. The data contain hundreds of thousands of distinct CDR3 sequences, 52% of them singletons. The study recruited healthy Caucasian donors from Russia who were aged about 6 to 90. The authors isolated at least 6 million PBMCs per sample. RNA extraction gave at least 5.5 micrograms of total RNA per sample. This clonotype qualifies as large (0.1 to 1%). Its antigen is unidentified. V was trimmed by 0 bases and J by 3 bases, leaving 14 bases between them. The CDR3 is 15 residues long. Per germline, CDR1 DFQATT and CDR2 SNEGSKA (reference sequence). The study's findings and limits: Possibly, changes in expanded clonotypes were confounded because donor CMV status was unknown.

Sequencing was done on a sample of blood. This chain uses TRBV20-1 with TRBJ2-5, with TRBD2 as a possible D gene (5 bases). This clonotype was sampled from a man aged 60 to 75 in good health. The CDR3 sequence: CSARDLRLAEETQYF. The CDR3 DNA follows: TGCAGTGCTAGAGATCTGCGGCTAGCCGAAGAGACCCAGTACTTC.